A selection of T cell receptor beta chains follows, all from one sample in a study of cytomegalovirus exposure and HLA in healthy donors. Sequencing used immunoSEQ multiplex PCR; TCRdb keeps in-frame clones, though not all of them. The table has roughly 92,000 clones, 81% seen once. What was sequenced was PBMCs. The receptors derive from a woman in her 70s in good health and CMV-seropositive. CDR3s include the opening cysteine and the closing phenylalanine or tryptophan. The D gene is left open where the match is weak. Clone sizes are given selectively: once, few, many, or a class where the clone is expanded.

clone_size: NA; d_call: TRBD2; j_call: TRBJ2-5; v_call: TRBV4-1; cdr3_aa: CASSQDGWASGMETQYF; cdr3_nt: TGCGCCAGCAGCCAAGATGGATGGGCTAGCGGGATGGAGACCCAGTACTTC
clone_size: NA; d_call: NA; j_call: TRBJ2-3; v_call: TRBV5-4; cdr3_aa: CASSPKAGTDTQYF; cdr3_nt: TGTGCCAGCAGCCCAAAAGCGGGCACAGATACGCAGTATTTT
clone_size: NA; d_call: TRBD2; j_call: TRBJ2-1; v_call: TRBV11-1; cdr3_aa: CASSPRLAGDLYNEQFF; cdr3_nt: TGTGCCAGCAGCCCGAGACTAGCGGGAGACCTCTACAATGAGCAGTTCTTC
clone_size: NA; d_call: NA; j_call: TRBJ2-7; v_call: TRBV29-1; cdr3_aa: CSVEVHSYEQYF; cdr3_nt: TGCAGCGTTGAAGTGCACAGCTACGAGCAGTACTTC
clone_size: NA; d_call: NA; j_call: TRBJ2-7; v_call: TRBV21-1; cdr3_aa: CASSPTVAGEQYF; cdr3_nt: TGTGCCAGCAGCCCGACCGTTGCGGGCGAGCAGTACTTC
clone_size: NA; d_call: TRBD1; j_call: TRBJ1-4; v_call: TRBV5-1; cdr3_aa: CASSLETGGKEKLFF; cdr3_nt: TGCGCCAGCAGCCTCGAGACAGGGGGGAAAGAAAAACTGTTTTTT
clone_size: NA; d_call: TRBD1; j_call: TRBJ1-1; v_call: TRBV29-1; cdr3_aa: CSSETGTGENTEAFF; cdr3_nt: TGCAGCTCTGAAACCGGGACAGGGGAGAACACTGAAGCTTTCTTT
clone_size: NA; d_call: NA; j_call: TRBJ2-7; v_call: TRBV30; cdr3_aa: CAWSVGGRGEQYF; cdr3_nt: TGTGCCTGGAGTGTCGGGGGGCGAGGCGAGCAGTACTTC
clone_size: NA; d_call: NA; j_call: TRBJ1-5; v_call: TRBV7-8; cdr3_aa: CASSLTADQPQHF; cdr3_nt: TGTGCCAGCAGCCTCACAGCCGATCAGCCCCAGCATTTT
clone_size: once; d_call: NA; j_call: TRBJ1-2; v_call: TRBV5-1; cdr3_aa: CASSRGVDYGYTF; cdr3_nt: TGCGCCAGCAGCCGGGGGGTCGACTATGGCTACACCTTC
clone_size: NA; d_call: NA; j_call: TRBJ1-4; v_call: TRBV18; cdr3_aa: CASSSDLGEKLFF; cdr3_nt: TGTGCCAGCTCATCTGATCTCGGTGAAAAACTGTTTTTT
clone_size: NA; d_call: TRBD2; j_call: TRBJ2-5; v_call: TRBV6-5; cdr3_aa: CASGDTSGSGETQYF; cdr3_nt: TGTGCCAGCGGGGATACTAGCGGGAGTGGTGAGACCCAGTACTTC
clone_size: NA; d_call: TRBD1; j_call: TRBJ1-4; v_call: TRBV5-1; cdr3_aa: CASSLTGGLANEKLFF; cdr3_nt: TGCGCCAGCAGCTTGACAGGGGGCTTAGCTAATGAAAAACTGTTTTTT
clone_size: NA; d_call: NA; j_call: TRBJ2-7; v_call: TRBV5-1; cdr3_aa: CASSPWAGGTAYEQYF; cdr3_nt: TGCGCCAGCTCTCCATGGGCTGGCGGGACAGCCTACGAGCAGTACTTC
clone_size: NA; d_call: NA; j_call: TRBJ1-1; v_call: TRBV27; cdr3_aa: CASSFGGLSPEAFF; cdr3_nt: TGTGCCAGCAGTTTCGGTGGTCTTAGCCCTGAAGCTTTCTTT
clone_size: NA; d_call: NA; j_call: TRBJ2-5; v_call: TRBV7-7; cdr3_aa: CASSRGFQKETQYF; cdr3_nt: TGTGCTAGCAGCCGAGGTTTCCAAAAAGAGACCCAGTACTTC
clone_size: few; d_call: TRBD1; j_call: TRBJ1-5; v_call: TRBV4-1; cdr3_aa: CASSQRYSGQGDQPQHF; cdr3_nt: TGCGCCAGCAGCCAACGATATTCGGGACAGGGAGACCAGCCCCAGCATTTT
clone_size: few; d_call: NA; j_call: TRBJ1-5; v_call: TRBV10-3; cdr3_aa: CAIGGDRSNQPQHF; cdr3_nt: TGTGCCATCGGGGGGGATCGGAGCAATCAGCCCCAGCATTTT
clone_size: NA; d_call: TRBD1; j_call: TRBJ2-2; v_call: TRBV19; cdr3_aa: CASRLQGASGELFF; cdr3_nt: TGTGCCAGTAGATTGCAGGGGGCGTCCGGGGAGCTGTTTTTT
clone_size: NA; d_call: TRBD1; j_call: TRBJ1-3; v_call: TRBV5-1; cdr3_aa: CASSLGTGGNTIYF; cdr3_nt: TGCGCCAGCAGCTTGGGGACAGGTGGAAACACCATATATTTT
clone_size: NA; d_call: TRBD2; j_call: TRBJ2-1; v_call: TRBV5-1; cdr3_aa: CASSLTSLAGGWNEQFF; cdr3_nt: TGCGCCAGCAGCTTAACGTCACTAGCGGGAGGATGGAATGAGCAGTTCTTC
clone_size: NA; d_call: TRBD1; j_call: TRBJ2-7; v_call: TRBV19; cdr3_aa: CASSRDRGYEQYF; cdr3_nt: TGTGCCAGTAGTCGGGACAGGGGCTACGAGCAGTACTTC
clone_size: once; d_call: NA; j_call: TRBJ2-1; v_call: TRBV2; cdr3_aa: CACRGGSSNEQFF; cdr3_nt: TGTGCCTGCAGGGGCGGGAGTAGCAATGAGCAGTTCTTC
clone_size: NA; d_call: NA; j_call: TRBJ1-5; v_call: TRBV28; cdr3_aa: CASSLESTQPQHF; cdr3_nt: TGTGCCAGCAGTTTAGAAAGCACCCAGCCCCAGCATTTT
clone_size: NA; d_call: TRBD2; j_call: TRBJ2-1; v_call: TRBV5-6; cdr3_aa: CASSLGLAGYNEQFF; cdr3_nt: TGTGCCAGCAGCTTAGGGCTAGCGGGGTACAATGAGCAGTTCTTC
clone_size: NA; d_call: NA; j_call: TRBJ1-6; v_call: TRBV27; cdr3_aa: CASSSQGYGNSPLHF; cdr3_nt: TGTGCCAGCAGTTCCCAGGGATATGGTAATTCACCCCTCCACTTT
clone_size: NA; d_call: NA; j_call: TRBJ2-2; v_call: TRBV6-5; cdr3_aa: CASSPGGNTGELFF; cdr3_nt: TGTGCCAGCAGCCCCGGGGGAAACACCGGGGAGCTGTTTTTT
clone_size: NA; d_call: NA; j_call: TRBJ2-2; v_call: TRBV19; cdr3_aa: CASSHPGGTNTGELFF; cdr3_nt: TGTGCCAGTAGTCACCCAGGGGGGACAAACACCGGGGAGCTGTTTTTT
clone_size: once; d_call: NA; j_call: TRBJ2-7; v_call: TRBV5-1; cdr3_aa: CASSLGPEQYF; cdr3_nt: TGCGCCAGCAGCTTGGGGCCCGAGCAGTACTTC
clone_size: NA; d_call: NA; j_call: TRBJ1-5; v_call: TRBV19; cdr3_aa: CASSMGLGTYSNQPQHF; cdr3_nt: TGTGCCAGTAGTATGGGGCTGGGCACCTATAGCAATCAGCCCCAGCATTTT
clone_size: NA; d_call: TRBD2; j_call: TRBJ2-1; v_call: TRBV5-1; cdr3_aa: CASSLEVGGPLEQFF; cdr3_nt: TGCGCCAGCAGCTTGGAGGTGGGAGGGCCGCTTGAGCAGTTCTTC
clone_size: NA; d_call: TRBD2; j_call: TRBJ2-7; v_call: TRBV5-1; cdr3_aa: CASSREGLAGQSYEQYF; cdr3_nt: TGCGCCAGCAGCCGCGAAGGACTAGCGGGGCAATCCTACGAGCAGTACTTC
clone_size: once; d_call: NA; j_call: TRBJ1-2; v_call: TRBV28; cdr3_aa: CASSFSSQGNGYTF; cdr3_nt: TGTGCCAGCAGTTTCTCCTCACAGGGCAATGGCTACACCTTC
clone_size: NA; d_call: NA; j_call: TRBJ1-1; v_call: TRBV7-8; cdr3_aa: CASLTGTPGDTEAFF; cdr3_nt: TGTGCCAGCTTAACGGGGACGCCGGGGGACACTGAAGCTTTCTTT
clone_size: once; d_call: TRBD2; j_call: TRBJ2-7; v_call: TRBV29-1; cdr3_aa: CSVGEIWAGGDEQYF; cdr3_nt: TGCAGCGTGGGGGAGATCTGGGCGGGGGGAGACGAGCAGTACTTC
clone_size: NA; d_call: NA; j_call: TRBJ2-1; v_call: TRBV10-3; cdr3_aa: CAISESYYNEQFF; cdr3_nt: TGTGCCATCAGTGAGTCGTATTACAATGAGCAGTTCTTC
clone_size: NA; d_call: NA; j_call: TRBJ1-1; v_call: TRBV29-1; cdr3_aa: CSVLTGLYTEAFF; cdr3_nt: TGCAGCGTGTTAACGGGGTTGTACACTGAAGCTTTCTTT
clone_size: few; d_call: NA; j_call: TRBJ1-1; v_call: TRBV6-5; cdr3_aa: CASSYSGQLNTEAFF; cdr3_nt: TGTGCCAGCAGTTACTCCGGACAGTTGAACACTGAAGCTTTCTTT
clone_size: NA; d_call: TRBD2; j_call: TRBJ2-7; v_call: TRBV7-3; cdr3_aa: CASSSQGGSDEQYF; cdr3_nt: TGTGCCAGCAGCTCCCAGGGAGGGTCCGACGAGCAGTACTTC
clone_size: NA; d_call: TRBD1; j_call: TRBJ1-3; v_call: TRBV5-8; cdr3_aa: CASSFQGAPSGNTIYF; cdr3_nt: TGTGCCAGCAGCTTCCAGGGGGCCCCCTCTGGAAACACCATATATTTT
clone_size: NA; d_call: TRBD2; j_call: TRBJ2-1; v_call: TRBV28; cdr3_aa: CASSLQGLAGVNEQFF; cdr3_nt: TGTGCCAGCAGTTTGCAGGGACTAGCGGGAGTCAATGAGCAGTTCTTC
clone_size: few; d_call: TRBD2; j_call: TRBJ2-5; v_call: TRBV28; cdr3_aa: CASSLEGGSETQYF; cdr3_nt: TGTGCCAGCAGTTTAGAGGGAGGGTCGGAGACCCAGTACTTC